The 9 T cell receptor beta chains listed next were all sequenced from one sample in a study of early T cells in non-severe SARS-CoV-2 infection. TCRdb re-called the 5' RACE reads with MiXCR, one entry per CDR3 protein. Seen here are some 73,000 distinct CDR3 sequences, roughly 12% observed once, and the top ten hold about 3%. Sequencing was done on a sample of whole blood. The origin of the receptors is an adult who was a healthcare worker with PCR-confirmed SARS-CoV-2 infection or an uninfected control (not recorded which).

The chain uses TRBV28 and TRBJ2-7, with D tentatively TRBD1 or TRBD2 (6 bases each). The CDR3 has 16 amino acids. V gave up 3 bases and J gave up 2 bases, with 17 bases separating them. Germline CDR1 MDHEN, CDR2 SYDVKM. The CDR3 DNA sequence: TGTGCCAGCAGTTTTAATATACAGGGAGGCACCTACGAGCAGTACTTC. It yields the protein CASSFNIQGGTYEQYF.

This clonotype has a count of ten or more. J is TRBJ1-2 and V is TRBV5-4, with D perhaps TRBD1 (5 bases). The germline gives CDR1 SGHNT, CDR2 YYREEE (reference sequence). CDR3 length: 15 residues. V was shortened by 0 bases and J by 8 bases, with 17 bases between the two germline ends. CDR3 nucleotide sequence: TGTGCCAGCAGCTTGGTTGGAGCGCGGGACGGAGGCTACACCTTC. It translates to CASSLVGARDGGYTF.

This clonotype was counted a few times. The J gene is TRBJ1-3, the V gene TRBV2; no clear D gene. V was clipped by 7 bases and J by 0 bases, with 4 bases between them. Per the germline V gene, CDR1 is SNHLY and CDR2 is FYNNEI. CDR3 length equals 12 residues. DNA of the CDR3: TGTGCCAGCAAGGTCTCTGGAAACACCATATATTTT. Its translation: CASKVSGNTIYF. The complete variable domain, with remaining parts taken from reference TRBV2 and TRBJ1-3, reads EPEVTQTPSHQVTQMGQEVILRCVPISNHLYFYWYRQILGQKVEFLVSFYNNEISEKSEIFDDQFSVERPDGSNFTLKIRSTKLEDSAMYFCASKVSGNTIYFGEGSWLTVV.

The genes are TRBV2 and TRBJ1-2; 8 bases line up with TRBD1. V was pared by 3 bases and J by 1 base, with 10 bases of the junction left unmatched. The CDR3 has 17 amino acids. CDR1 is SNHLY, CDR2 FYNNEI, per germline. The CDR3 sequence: CASSDITTGGVNYGYTF. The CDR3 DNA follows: TGTGCCAGCAGTGATATTACTACAGGGGGAGTTAACTATGGCTACACCTTC.

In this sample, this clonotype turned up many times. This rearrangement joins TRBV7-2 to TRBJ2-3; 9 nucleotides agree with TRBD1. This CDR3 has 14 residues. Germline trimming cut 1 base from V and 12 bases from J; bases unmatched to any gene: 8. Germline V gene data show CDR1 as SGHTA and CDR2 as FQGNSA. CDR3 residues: CASSLEGQGRSQYF. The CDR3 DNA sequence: TGTGCCAGCAGCTTAGAGGGACAGGGTCGTTCACAGTATTTT. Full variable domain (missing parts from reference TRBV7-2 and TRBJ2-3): GAGVSQSPSNKVTEKGKDVELRCDPISGHTALYWYRQSLGQGLEFLIYFQGNSAPDKSGLPSDRFSAERTGGSVSTLTIQRTQQEDSAVYLCASSLEGQGRSQYFGPGTRLTVL.

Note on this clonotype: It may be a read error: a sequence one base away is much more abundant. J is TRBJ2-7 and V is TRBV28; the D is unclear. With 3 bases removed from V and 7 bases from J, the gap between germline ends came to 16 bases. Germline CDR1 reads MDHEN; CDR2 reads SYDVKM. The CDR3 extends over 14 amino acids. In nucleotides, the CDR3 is TGTGCCAGCAGTTTGGGATCTCGACGGGTGGAGCAGTACTTC. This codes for CASSLGSRRVEQYF.

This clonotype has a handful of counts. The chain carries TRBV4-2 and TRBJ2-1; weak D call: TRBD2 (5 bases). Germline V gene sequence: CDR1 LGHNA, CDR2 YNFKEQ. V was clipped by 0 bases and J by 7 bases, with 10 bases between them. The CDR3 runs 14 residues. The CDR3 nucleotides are TGTGCCAGCAGCCAAGATCGACTACGAAATGAGCAGTTCTTC. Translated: CASSQDRLRNEQFF.

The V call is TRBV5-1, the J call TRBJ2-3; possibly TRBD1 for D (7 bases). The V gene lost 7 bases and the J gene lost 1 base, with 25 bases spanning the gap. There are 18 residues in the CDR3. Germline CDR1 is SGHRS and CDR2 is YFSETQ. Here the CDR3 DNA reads TGCGCCAGCGGTTCGGGAGAAGTAAGGGGGCAAGGCACAGATACGCAGTATTTT. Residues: CASGSGEVRGQGTDTQYF.

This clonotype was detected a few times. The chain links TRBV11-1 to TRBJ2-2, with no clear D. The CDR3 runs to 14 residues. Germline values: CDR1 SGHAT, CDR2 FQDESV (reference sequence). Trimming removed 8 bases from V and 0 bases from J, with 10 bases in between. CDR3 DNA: TGTGCCAGCGCTCCAGTGGCGAACACCGGGGAGCTGTTTTTT. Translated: CASAPVANTGELFF.